The 18 T cell receptor beta chains listed next were all sequenced from one sample in a study of T-cell reconstitution after alpha-beta-depleted transplantation in children. Preparation of the TCRbeta library used unique molecular identifiers. From the PCR reads, TCRdb called clonotypes with MiXCR, one entry per CDR3 protein. The repertoire consists of hundreds of thousands of distinct CDR3 sequences, with roughly 17% occurring once and the leading ten covering over 0.95%. The sample was PBMCs from the stem cell graft donor, taken from the stem cell graft. All receptors derive from a human donor who donated a stem cell graft to a child with acute myeloid leukemia.

This clonotype has only a few counts. CDR3 sequence: CASSQGLGGYNEQFF. CDR3 nucleotides: TGCGCCAGCAGCCAAGGCCTGGGGGGGTACAATGAGCAGTTCTTC. The chain combines TRBV4-3 with TRBJ2-1; TRBD2 matches at 7 bases. Germline CDR1 is LGHNA and CDR2 is YSLEER. The CDR3 contains 15 residues. V shed 1 base, J shed 4 bases, and the junction held 4 bases outside the gene matches.

This clonotype was counted ten times or more. The gene calls are TRBV20-1 and TRBJ2-5; 14 bases agree with TRBD2. J was trimmed by 5 bases and V by 5 bases; bases with no gene match: 7. Germline CDR1 DFQATT, CDR2 SNEGSKA (reference sequence). CDR3 length equals 15 residues. The CDR3 region has the DNA TGCAGTGCTGGAAGACTAGCGGGGGGGCGTGAGACCCAGTACTTC. It codes for CSAGRLAGGRETQYF.

This clonotype has just a few counts. This sequence joins TRBV5-1 and TRBJ2-4, with no clear D. The V and J ends lost 2 bases and 4 bases respectively, with 13 bases between them. CDR3 size: 15 residues. Germline assignment: CDR1 SGHRS and CDR2 YFSETQ. The CDR3 DNA follows: TGCGCCAGCAGCTTTGGGCTATTGACTAAAAACATTCAGTACTTC. Protein sequence: CASSFGLLTKNIQYF.

V and J are TRBV3-1 and TRBJ1-2, with TRBD1 as a possible D gene (5 bases). The CDR3 sequence is 12 residues long. Germline V CDR1 and CDR2: LGHDT, YNNKEL (reference sequence). V lost 7 bases and J 4 bases, leaving 10 bases between the germline ends. CDR3 amino acids: CASNQRGYGYTF. The CDR3 coding sequence is TGTGCCAGCAACCAGAGGGGCTATGGCTACACCTTC.

This clonotype was recorded a few times. The rearrangement links TRBV15 to TRBJ1-1; a weak D match, TRBD1 (6 bases). The length of the CDR3 is 13 residues. CDR1 and CDR2 from the germline V gene are LNHNV and YYDKDF (reference sequence). V shed 6 bases and J shed 0 bases, with 8 bases lying between them. CDR3 sequence: CATRQGLNTEAFF. The DNA for the CDR3 is TGTGCCACCAGACAGGGACTGAACACTGAAGCTTTCTTT.

This clonotype has ten or more counts. The chain joins TRBV5-5 to TRBJ2-7, with 9 bases matching TRBD1. The germline CDR1 and CDR2 sequences are SGHKS and YYEKEE (reference sequence). The J segment lost 0 bases and the V segment lost 2 bases, leaving 3 bases of the junction unmatched. CDR3 length: 15 amino acids. CDR3 in DNA: TGTGCCAGCAGCTTCGGACAGGGGAGCTCCTACGAGCAGTACGTC. This codes for CASSFGQGSSYEQYV.

The CDR3 DNA follows: TGTGCCACCAGCAGAGATAAGAAGGGGTTGAACATTCAGTACTTC. This translates into CATSRDKKGLNIQYF. The chain links TRBV15 to TRBJ2-4; tentative D call: TRBD1 (5 bases). CDR1 and CDR2 (germline): LNHNV, YYDKDF (reference sequence). The CDR3 runs to 15 residues. V was shortened by 0 bases and J by 7 bases, with 13 bases between the two germline ends.

In its sample, this clonotype was seen many times. The V gene is TRBV12-3 or TRBV12-4, the J gene TRBJ2-7; unclear D gene. The CDR3 sequence is 15 residues long. Trimming removed 6 bases at V and 2 bases at J, with 17 bases between. CDR3 nucleotide sequence: TGTGCCAGCAGCCCTGGACCGTCCCCCCCCTACGAGCAGTACTTC. Its protein is CASSPGPSPPYEQYF.

This clonotype was found many times. The J gene is TRBJ2-3, the V gene TRBV5-5; no firm D call. The CDR3 length is 15 residues. Trimming cost V 6 bases and J 6 bases, with 20 bases left between them. Germline V gives CDR1 SGHKS, CDR2 YYEKEE (reference sequence). The CDR3 bases are TGTGCCAGCACCGTCGTTAGTTCTTCCTCGGATACGCAGTATTTT. This sequence encodes CASTVVSSSSDTQYF.

The chain uses TRBV25-1 and TRBJ1-5; D gene unclear. V was clipped by 5 bases and J by 0 bases, with 8 bases between them. Per the germline V gene, CDR1 is MGHDK and CDR2 is SYGVNS. This CDR3 has 14 amino acids. The CDR3 reads CASSNTDSNQPQHF. The CDR3 coding sequence is TGTGCCAGCAGTAACACTGATAGCAATCAGCCCCAGCATTTT.

The sample holds a few counts of this clonotype. The chain combines TRBV29-1 with TRBJ2-3; 9 nucleotides line up with TRBD2. Germline V gene data show CDR1 as SQVTM and CDR2 as ANQGSEA. The CDR3 contains 15 residues. V lost 6 bases and J lost 2; bases outside the gene matches: 9. The CDR3 DNA reads as TGCAGCGTCGCGGAGACTAGCGGCCACACAGATACGCAGTATTTT. Translated, it gives CSVAETSGHTDTQYF.

At least ten counts were recorded for this clonotype. The rearrangement uses TRBV20-1 and TRBJ2-5; TRBD2 aligns across 7 bases. Germline V CDR1 and CDR2: DFQATT, SNEGSKA (reference sequence). This CDR3 is 15 amino acids long. Trimming removed 0 bases from V and 5 bases from J; junction bases left unmatched: 9. Written as DNA, the CDR3 is TGCAGTGCTAGAGATGGGAGCGGGGATTGGGAGACCCAGTACTTC. Amino acids: CSARDGSGDWETQYF.

In this sample, this clonotype turned up many times. The chain couples TRBV30 to TRBJ2-1; 7 nucleotides line up with TRBD1. Losses at the gene ends were 0 bases for V and 3 bases for J; bases not matched to a gene: 8. CDR1 GTSNPN and CDR2 SVGIG come from the germline V gene (reference sequence). The CDR3 totals 16 residues. In DNA form, the CDR3 reads TGTGCCTGGAGTGTACCAGGGGGTAATTTCTACAATGAGCAGTTCTTC. Translated: CAWSVPGGNFYNEQFF.

This clonotype was recorded many times. The V gene is TRBV6-4, the J gene TRBJ1-1; D unclear. CDR1 is MRHNA, CDR2 SNTAGT, per germline. V gave up 6 bases and J gave up 4 bases, with 12 bases separating them. There are 13 residues in the CDR3. Here the CDR3 reads CASSSTWGTEAFF. The DNA of the CDR3 is TGTGCCAGCAGCTCGACCTGGGGCACTGAAGCTTTCTTT.

This clonotype was seen a handful of times. The chain uses TRBV29-1 and TRBJ2-1; 7 positions agree with TRBD1. CDR1 and CDR2 (germline): SQVTM, ANQGSEA. The V gene end was trimmed by 3 bases and the J gene end by 1 base; junction bases not matched to a gene: 9. The CDR3 consists of 16 residues. The CDR3 nucleotides are TGCAGCGTTGACCCGGGGCAGGGGGTTTCCTACAATGAGCAGTTCTTC. Its translation is CSVDPGQGVSYNEQFF.

This clonotype was observed a few times. The chain couples TRBV10-3 to TRBJ2-1; D is unresolved. The CDR3 sequence is 14 residues long. V dropped 2 bases and J dropped 9 bases, with 14 bases sitting between them. Germline CDR1 is ENHRY and CDR2 is SYGVKD. As DNA, the CDR3 is TGTGCCATCAGTGAGGGTATTAGCTACCCTGAGCAGTTCTTC. Amino acid sequence: CAISEGISYPEQFF.

There are many counts of this clonotype. CDR3 region: CASRFSENTEAFF. As DNA, the CDR3 is TGTGCCAGCCGTTTTTCCGAGAACACTGAAGCTTTCTTT. The chain has TRBV25-1 and TRBJ1-1; no firm D call. The CDR3 sequence is 13 residues long. CDR1 is MGHDK and CDR2 is SYGVNS in the germline V gene. Trimming shortened V by 8 bases and J by 1 base, and 11 bases separated the two germline ends.

Many counts were recorded for this clonotype. The chain couples TRBV20-1 to TRBJ1-5; D is unclear. This CDR3 is 16 amino acids long. Germline CDR1 and CDR2: DFQATT and SNEGSKA (reference sequence). V lost 2 bases, J lost 7 bases, and 21 bases lay in between. This CDR3 reads CSARSTLDLTNQPQHF. The DNA of the CDR3 is TGCAGTGCTAGATCCACACTCGACCTAACAAACCAGCCCCAGCATTTT.